These T cell receptor beta chains were read from a single sample in a study of STAT3 mutations in large granular lymphocyte leukemia. Assay: immunoSEQ multiplex PCR; the TCRdb copy retains only in-frame clones and omits some. The table shows over 25,000 clones, with 86% occurring only once. Sequencing used peripheral blood mononuclear cells. The origin of the receptors is a man between 60 and 70 years old with T-cell large granular lymphocyte leukemia. Some clones in this sample may be carry-over from other donors' samples. Both conserved end residues are part of each CDR3. The D gene is left open where the match is weak. Expanded clones get a size class; other rows say once, few or many, or leave the size out.

-	TRBJ1-1	TRBV5-1	-	TGCGCCAGCAGCTTGGATAACCCTGGGGACACTGAAGCTTTCTTT	CASSLDNPGDTEAFF
-	TRBJ2-7	TRBV5-4	-	TGTGCCAGCAGCCCGGGGTCCGGTCCTTACGAGCAGTACTTC	CASSPGSGPYEQYF
-	TRBJ2-3	TRBV27	TRBD2	TGTGCCAGCAGTTCCCTCGCGGGGCTAGCGGGGACGGGCACAGATACGCAGTATTTT	CASSSLAGLAGTGTDTQYF
-	TRBJ2-7	TRBV29-1	-	TGCAGCGCTGTACAGGGCGCCTACGAGCAGTACTTC	CSAVQGAYEQYF
once	TRBJ2-6	TRBV18	-	TGTGCCAGCTCACCAGGGCCCGGGTCAGGGGCCAACGTCCTGACTTTC	CASSPGPGSGANVLTF
-	TRBJ1-1	TRBV30	-	TGTGCCTGGAACTCCGGGGGGGACTTGGCTTTCTTT	CAWNSGGDLAFF
-	TRBJ1-3	TRBV4-1	-	TGCGCCAGCAGCCACGATTACTCTGGAAACACCATATATTTT	CASSHDYSGNTIYF
few	TRBJ2-7	TRBV9	TRBD2	TGTGCCAGCAGCCAAGCGGGAGGAGGAGGAGGGTTCGGGCAGTACTTC	CASSQAGGGGGFGQYF
-	TRBJ2-2	TRBV19	TRBD2	TGTGCCAGTAGGAGAGAGACTAGCGGGATATGGGGCGGGGAGCTGTTTTTT	CASRRETSGIWGGELFF
-	TRBJ1-1	TRBV7-2	-	TGTGCCAGCAGCTTAGATAGTGTTGAAGCTTTCTTT	CASSLDSVEAFF
-	TRBJ2-1	TRBV29-1	-	TGCAGCGTTGAGGCGGGGCTAGAGCAGTTCTTC	CSVEAGLEQFF
few	TRBJ2-3	TRBV7-2	-	TGTGCCAGCAGCTCCTACGGAGATACGCAGTATTTT	CASSSYGDTQYF
-	TRBJ2-3	TRBV7-3	-	TGTGCCAGCAGCCAAGGACTTCTTTACACAGATACGCAGTATTTT	CASSQGLLYTDTQYF
-	TRBJ2-1	TRBV4-3	TRBD2	TGCGCCAGCACCCCAGGGGCGGGGGGGATCGACAATGAGCAGTTCTTC	CASTPGAGGIDNEQFF
-	TRBJ1-3	TRBV6-6	-	TGTGCCAGCAGTTCCGAAACTTACACCATATATTTT	CASSSETYTIYF
-	TRBJ2-7	TRBV29-1	-	TGCAGCTACCGGTCCAGGTCGTCCTACGAGCAGTACTTC	CSYRSRSSYEQYF
-	TRBJ2-5	TRBV5-1	TRBD1	TGCGCCAGCAGCGCGACTGGGACAGCCGAAGAGACCCAGTACTTC	CASSATGTAEETQYF
few	TRBJ2-1	TRBV5-3	TRBD2	TGTGCCAGAAGCTTGCCCCAGGGCGGGAGCGGGAGGGTGGTCAATGAGCAGTTCTTC	CARSLPQGGSGRVVNEQFF
-	TRBJ2-2	TRBV27	TRBD2	TGTGCCAGCAGCTCCCGACTAGCGGGAGACACCGGGGAGCTGTTTTTT	CASSSRLAGDTGELFF
-	TRBJ2-6	TRBV7-9	TRBD2	TGTGCCAGCGGTAGCGGGGGGGCAAGGTCCAACGTCCTGACTTTC	CASGSGGARSNVLTF
-	TRBJ2-7	TRBV5-6	-	TGTGCCAGCAGCTTGCGCTCGTATTACGAGCAGTACTTC	CASSLRSYYEQYF
-	TRBJ2-2	TRBV19	-	TGTGCCAGTAGCACCTACCGACCCCTTTGGACCGGGGAGCTGTTTTTT	CASSTYRPLWTGELFF
-	TRBJ1-1	TRBV7-2	-	TGTGCCAGCAGCTTAATGTGGGGCACAAACACTGAAGCTTTCTTT	CASSLMWGTNTEAFF
-	TRBJ2-7	TRBV7-8	TRBD1	TGTGCCAGCAGCTTAGGGTCAGGGTTAGGGACAGGGGCAGGCTACGAGCAGTACTTC	CASSLGSGLGTGAGYEQYF
-	TRBJ1-2	TRBV5-1	-	TGCGCCAGCAGCTCTGAAGGGGCTGAGGGCTACACCTTC	CASSSEGAEGYTF
once	TRBJ2-2	TRBV5-1	-	TGCGCCAGCAGCTTGGGGGCCGGACAAGGCACCGGGGAGCTGTTTTTT	CASSLGAGQGTGELFF
-	TRBJ1-6	TRBV27	-	TGTGCCAGCAGTTTAGAAGAGGGCTCACCCCTCCACTTT	CASSLEEGSPLHF
-	TRBJ1-3	TRBV5-8	-	TGTGCCAGCAGCTTGGGGACATCTAGCTCTGGAAACACCATATATTTT	CASSLGTSSSGNTIYF
-	TRBJ2-7	TRBV5-1	-	TGCGCCAGCAGCTTGGAAGGTTGGCTGAGACCCCCCGAGCAGTACTTC	CASSLEGWLRPPEQYF
-	TRBJ1-2	TRBV27	-	TGTGCCAGCAGCAATTGGGCCTCATCCTCCCTTGGCTACACCTTC	CASSNWASSSLGYTF
-	TRBJ2-1	TRBV30	TRBD2	TGTGCCTGGAGTGTAGGGACTAGCGGGAGCTCCTACAATGAGCAGTTCTTC	CAWSVGTSGSSYNEQFF